This T cell receptor (beta chain) was captured in a study of chemoradiotherapy in HPV16-positive cancers (dated by TCRdb to the early 2020s). The study in broad terms: Functional T-cell assays on cells from two HPV16-positive patients defined candidate HPV-specific T-cell clones and common TCR motifs. Whether T-cell immunity against the HPV oncoproteins E6 and E7 changes during chemoradiotherapy and whether survival is affected by this immunity were examined in the study. The candidate HPV-specific TCRs and motifs were then tracked in TCR repertoires from about 93 patients with HPV-related cancers.

Because repertoires were sampled repeatedly during chemoradiotherapy, clonal expansion in the tumor microenvironment could be followed. With respect to this clone: The specificity of this receptor is unknown. No per-base quality is available; no much larger clone lies one base away.

The V end loses 3 bases and the J end loses 4 bases, and a stretch of 15 bases separates them. CDR3 length: 15 amino acids, cysteine to phenylalanine. Just CDR3 DNA is preserved here, 45 bases in frame from base 1. From a lookup of the germline V gene, CDR1 and CDR2 are ENHRY and SYGVKD. Libraries were constructed by the immunoSEQ multiplex PCR assay. The immuneACCESS repertoire file appears here via TCRdb, limited to in-frame rearrangements. These files lack a portion of the clones; in checked studies, under half of the deficit traces to unresolved V genes, and the cause of the others is not known. This sample lists fewer than 35,000 clones; roughly 93% were detected once. The top ten clones comprise roughly 18% of the sample. Broader findings and caveats from the paper: The functional definition of HPV-specific T cells was derived from only a couple of HPV16-positive patients, and the survival association was reported for HPV16-positive patients. Expansion of candidate HPV-specific clones and E7-related TCR motifs was observed in the tumor microenvironment during treatment, whereas no such expansion was observed for non-HPV-specific T cells. In HPV16-positive patients, expansion of HPV-responsive T cells during chemoradiotherapy was found to be associated with improved recurrence-free survival.

This receptor was identified in a human donor with HPV-associated anogenital cancer. This specimen consisted of blood, obtained from a patient who underwent chemoradiotherapy. The receptor chain draws on TRBV10-3 and TRBJ1-1; a weak D assignment points to TRBD1 (5 bases agree). The CDR3 corresponds to CAISDLPVRGTEAFF. The nucleotides are TGTGCCATCAGTGACCTCCCGGTTAGGGGCACTGAAGCTTTCTTT.